The source of this T cell receptor beta chain is a study of T cells in Graves' hyperthyroidism and ophthalmopathy. Patients showing uncontrolled infection, other autoimmune disease, pregnancy or lactation were ineligible. Amplified TCR beta CDR3 regions derived from RNA transcripts. Using the HTBI primer set, a first-round RT-PCR was run on the TCR CDR3. TCRdb ran MiXCR on the multiplex PCR reads and lists one entry per CDR3 protein. The table lists approximately 410,000 distinct CDR3 sequences, 14% to 15% of them singletons. The sequence derives from a man in his late teens or twenties with Graves' ophthalmopathy. The sample was blood.

Here the CDR3 reads CASSFDSQGILTGYTF. The DNA of the CDR3 is TGCGCCAGCAGCTTTGACTCACAGGGAATCTTAACTGGCTACACCTTC. The chain combines TRBV5-1 with TRBJ1-2; tentative D call: TRBD1 (6 bases). The CDR3 is made up of 16 amino acids. CDR1 is SGHRS, CDR2 YFSETQ, per germline. V lost 2 bases, J lost 7 bases, and 21 bases lay in between.